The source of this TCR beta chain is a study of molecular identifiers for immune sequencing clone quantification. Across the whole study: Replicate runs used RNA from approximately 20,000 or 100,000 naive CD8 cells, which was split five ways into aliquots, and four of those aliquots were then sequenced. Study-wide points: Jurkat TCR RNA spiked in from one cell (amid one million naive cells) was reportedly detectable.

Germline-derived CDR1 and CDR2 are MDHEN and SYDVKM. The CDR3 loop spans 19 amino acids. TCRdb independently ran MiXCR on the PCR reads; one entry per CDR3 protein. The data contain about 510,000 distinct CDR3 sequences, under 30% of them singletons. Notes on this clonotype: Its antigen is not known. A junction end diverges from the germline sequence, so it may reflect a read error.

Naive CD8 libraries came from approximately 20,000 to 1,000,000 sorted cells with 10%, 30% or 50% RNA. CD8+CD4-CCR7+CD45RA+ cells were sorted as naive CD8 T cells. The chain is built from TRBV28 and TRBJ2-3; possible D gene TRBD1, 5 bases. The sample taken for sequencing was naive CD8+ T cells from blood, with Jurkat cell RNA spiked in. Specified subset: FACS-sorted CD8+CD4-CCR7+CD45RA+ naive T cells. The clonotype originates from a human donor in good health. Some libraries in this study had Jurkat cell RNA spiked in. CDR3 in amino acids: CAGSLPRATDKEPGDTQYF. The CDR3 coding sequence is TGTGCCGGCAGTCTTCCCCGCGCAACGGACAAGGAGCCTGGAGATACGCAGTATTTT.